A selection of T cell receptor beta chains follows, all from one sample in a study of identical twins. TCRdb redid the calling of the 5' RACE reads with MiXCR, one entry per CDR3 protein. The data contain hundreds of thousands of distinct CDR3 sequences, 15% to 20% of them seen just once; the ten biggest clones take up 13%. These same data were also listed under a study on T cells expressing NK-cell markers.

The sample consisted of PBMCs. All receptors derive from a woman under 30 in good health. Both conserved end residues are part of each CDR3. Each record gives: clone size, D gene, V gene, J gene, CDR3 DNA, CDR3 protein. The D gene is left open where the match is weak. Some rows mark clone size as missing; the rest say once, few, many or name a class of expanded clone.

clone_size: few
d_call: .
v_call: TRBV5-1
j_call: TRBJ2-7
cdr3_nt: TGCGCCAGCAGCTTGGCCACGCGAAGCCACGAGCAGTACTTC
cdr3_aa: CASSLATRSHEQYF

clone_size: few
d_call: TRBD2
v_call: TRBV20-1
j_call: TRBJ2-7
cdr3_nt: TGCAGTGCTGGATTAGCGGGAGCGGCCTACGAGCAGTACTTC
cdr3_aa: CSAGLAGAAYEQYF

clone_size: few
d_call: .
v_call: TRBV20-1
j_call: TRBJ2-4
cdr3_nt: TGCAGTGCTGGACCTCCCGGTGCCGCCAAAAACATTCAGTACTTC
cdr3_aa: CSAGPPGAAKNIQYF

clone_size: few
d_call: .
v_call: TRBV5-6
j_call: TRBJ2-3
cdr3_nt: TGTGCCAGCAGCTTTGACCGCCAAAGCACAGATACGCAGTATTTT
cdr3_aa: CASSFDRQSTDTQYF

clone_size: few
d_call: .
v_call: TRBV12-3/TRBV12-4
j_call: TRBJ1-2
cdr3_nt: TGTGCCAGCAGGGCCGGGGGTCTTAATGGCTACACCTTC
cdr3_aa: CASRAGGLNGYTF

clone_size: .
d_call: .
v_call: TRBV29-1
j_call: TRBJ2-5
cdr3_nt: TGCAGCGTTGCCCCACGAGGGATATCAGAGACCCAGTACTTC
cdr3_aa: CSVAPRGISETQYF

clone_size: .
d_call: .
v_call: TRBV6-1
j_call: TRBJ2-2
cdr3_nt: TGTGCCAGCAGTCTCCCCCTGACAGCGAACACCGGGGAGCTGTTTTTT
cdr3_aa: CASSLPLTANTGELFF

clone_size: few
d_call: .
v_call: TRBV20-1
j_call: TRBJ2-5
cdr3_nt: TGCAGTGCTCCCTGGGGGGACACTCGTCGAGCCTGGCAAGAGACCCAGTACTTC
cdr3_aa: CSAPWGDTRRAWQETQYF

clone_size: few
d_call: .
v_call: TRBV12-3/TRBV12-4
j_call: TRBJ2-7
cdr3_nt: TGTGCCTCTTCCCCATGTGGGGCGTGCGAGCAGTACTTC
cdr3_aa: CASSPCGACEQYF

clone_size: few
d_call: .
v_call: TRBV6-5
j_call: TRBJ2-1
cdr3_nt: TGTGCCAGCAGTTACATTACGGGGCCGACCTACAATGAGCAGTTCTTC
cdr3_aa: CASSYITGPTYNEQFF

clone_size: .
d_call: .
v_call: TRBV12-3/TRBV12-4
j_call: TRBJ1-2
cdr3_nt: TGTGCCAGCAGTGTGGACTGGGGCTATGGCTACACCTTC
cdr3_aa: CASSVDWGYGYTF

clone_size: .
d_call: .
v_call: TRBV30
j_call: TRBJ2-1
cdr3_nt: TGTGCCTGGAGTATATACAATGAGCAGTTCTTC
cdr3_aa: CAWSIYNEQFF

clone_size: few
d_call: TRBD1
v_call: TRBV20-1
j_call: TRBJ2-1
cdr3_nt: TGCAGTGCTCTCGGGACAGGGGAGTTCAATGAGCAGTTCTTC
cdr3_aa: CSALGTGEFNEQFF

clone_size: many
d_call: .
v_call: TRBV5-1
j_call: TRBJ1-2
cdr3_nt: TGCGCCAGCAGTTACGGAACTAACTATGGCTACACCTTC
cdr3_aa: CASSYGTNYGYTF

clone_size: once
d_call: .
v_call: TRBV3-1
j_call: TRBJ2-7
cdr3_nt: TGTGCCAGCAGCCAAGATGCCCAGACCATAGACGAGCAGTACTTC
cdr3_aa: CASSQDAQTIDEQYF

clone_size: .
d_call: .
v_call: TRBV12-3/TRBV12-4
j_call: TRBJ2-6
cdr3_nt: TGTGCCAGCAGGGGAGAGGCTGGGGCCAACGTCCTGACTTTC
cdr3_aa: CASRGEAGANVLTF

clone_size: .
d_call: TRBD1
v_call: TRBV12-3/TRBV12-4
j_call: TRBJ2-3
cdr3_nt: TGTGCCAGCAGTTTTAGGACAGGGGTATTCCAGTCAGATACGCAGTATTTT
cdr3_aa: CASSFRTGVFQSDTQYF

clone_size: .
d_call: .
v_call: TRBV7-8
j_call: TRBJ2-1
cdr3_nt: TGTGCCAGCAGCCTAGGCCTTGGACCGGATATCAATGAGCAGTTCTTC
cdr3_aa: CASSLGLGPDINEQFF

clone_size: many
d_call: TRBD2
v_call: TRBV27
j_call: TRBJ2-5
cdr3_nt: TGTGCCAGCAGCCCAACTAGCGGGGTGTGGGAGACCCAGTACTTC
cdr3_aa: CASSPTSGVWETQYF

clone_size: few
d_call: .
v_call: TRBV20-1
j_call: TRBJ2-5
cdr3_nt: TGCAGTGCTAGAGCCGGGGGAGGTGAGACCCAGTACTTC
cdr3_aa: CSARAGGGETQYF

clone_size: .
d_call: TRBD2
v_call: TRBV7-9
j_call: TRBJ2-1
cdr3_nt: TGTGCCAGCAGTCTCACTAGCGGGAGCGACAATGAGCAGTTCTTC
cdr3_aa: CASSLTSGSDNEQFF

clone_size: many
d_call: TRBD1
v_call: TRBV7-9
j_call: TRBJ1-1
cdr3_nt: TGTGCCAGCAGCTTGGGACAGATGAACACTGAAGCTTTCTTT
cdr3_aa: CASSLGQMNTEAFF

clone_size: many
d_call: .
v_call: TRBV6-2/TRBV6-3
j_call: TRBJ1-1
cdr3_nt: TGTGCCAGCAGTTACCTAGAGGTGCCCATGAACACTGAAGCTTTCTTT
cdr3_aa: CASSYLEVPMNTEAFF

clone_size: few
d_call: TRBD2
v_call: TRBV4-3
j_call: TRBJ2-1
cdr3_nt: TGCGCCAGCAGCCAAGATGCGCGACTAGCGGGAAGTAATGAGCAGTTCTTC
cdr3_aa: CASSQDARLAGSNEQFF

clone_size: .
d_call: TRBD1
v_call: TRBV20-1
j_call: TRBJ1-4
cdr3_nt: TGCAGTGCTAGAGTACAGGGACAGGGCAGCGAAAAACTGTTTTTT
cdr3_aa: CSARVQGQGSEKLFF